This TCR beta chain was sequenced for a study of cytomegalovirus exposure and HLA in healthy donors. This CDR3 region has 13 residues. With 3 bases removed from V and 4 bases from J, the gap between germline ends came to 9 bases. The germline V gene has CDR1 MDHEN and CDR2 SYDVKM. The PCR contained 60 Vbeta and 13 Jbeta primers. Sequencing was performed with immunoSEQ multiplex PCR; in TCRdb, only in-frame clones are kept and a portion is missing. The sample yields 180,000 or so clones, around 75% seen once. Findings and caveats of the study: Sequencing artifact likely explains a cluster of highly shared sequence variants. With high specificity and sensitivity, the classifier reportedly diagnosed cytomegalovirus status.

In the case of this clone: Its matching antigen is unknown.

This TCR was sampled from a woman aged 40-49 years in good health and CMV-seropositive. The chain has TRBV28 and TRBJ1-2; perhaps TRBD1 as D (5 bases). Sequencing was carried out using PBMCs. Written as DNA, the CDR3 is TGTGCCAGCAGTTTCGGGGGAATCTATGGCTACACCTTC. Residues: CASSFGGIYGYTF.